This TCR beta chain originates from a study of cytomegalovirus exposure and HLA in healthy donors. The study, taken as a whole, reports: What a later analysis reportedly showed was that an Asian-associated ancestry cluster had fewer N-insertions than the approximately 700-donor mean. According to the study, 160 or so TCR beta chains were cytomegalovirus-associated.

About this clone itself: Its specificity is unknown.

The PCR made use of 60 Vbeta and 13 Jbeta primers. Produced via immunoSEQ multiplex PCR; TCRdb's table is partial and in-frame only. The sample holds 80,000 to 130,000 clones; approximately 82% are singletons and the top ten take 1.2%. The CDR3 runs to 16 residues. Looked up from germline, CDR1 is SGDLS and CDR2 is YYNGEE. Trimming cost V 0 bases and J 0 bases, with 10 bases left between them. This TCR was recovered from a woman under 30 in good health and CMV-seronegative. Sequenced: PBMCs. V and J are TRBV9 and TRBJ1-3, with unresolved D. The DNA for the CDR3 is TGTGCCAGCAGCGTAGGTAGAGGCGGCTCTGGAAACACCATATATTTT. Protein: CASSVGRGGSGNTIYF.